The 19 T cell receptor beta chains below were found in one sample sequenced in a study of early T cells in non-severe SARS-CoV-2 infection (dated by TCRdb to about 2021). Library preparation was by 5' RACE. Sequenced using a NextSeq 500. TCRdb reran the public reads through fastp at Q25 and MiXCR, keeping productive beta chains. CDR3 protein duplicates are merged, each entry listing the most common genes and DNA. In this sample the table shows around 40,000 distinct CDR3 sequences, roughly 6.8% of which occur a single time. Clones ranked in the top ten supply under 30% of the sample. The specimen was whole blood, collected at baseline. The origin of the receptors is an adult who was a healthcare worker with PCR-confirmed SARS-CoV-2 infection or an uninfected control (not recorded which).

The chain combines TRBV6-1 with TRBJ2-1; 7 nucleotides align to TRBD1. The CDR3 contains 15 residues. The V segment lost 5 bases and the J segment 1 base; nucleotides outside the gene matches: 5. Germline values: CDR1 MNHNS, CDR2 SASEGT. This CDR3 reads CASSPRQGSYNEQFF. In nucleotides, the CDR3 is TGTGCCAGCAGTCCCCGACAGGGATCCTACAATGAGCAGTTCTTC.

This clonotype has only a few counts. The J gene is TRBJ2-1, the V gene TRBV7-3; 14 bases are a match to TRBD2. From germline, CDR1 is SGHTA and CDR2 FQGTGA. J was trimmed by 10 bases and V by 5 bases; bases with no gene match: 4. The CDR3 consists of 14 residues. The CDR3 region has the DNA TGTGCCAGCAGCATGGGACTAGCGGGAGCCGAGCAGTTCTTC. Translating it yields CASSMGLAGAEQFF.

At least ten counts were recorded for this clonotype. V gene TRBV2 combines with J gene TRBJ1-5, with D tentatively TRBD1 (6 bases). Germline V gene data show CDR1 as SNHLY and CDR2 as FYNNEI. The CDR3 is 13 residues long. V was clipped by 7 bases and J by 5 bases, with 12 bases between them. CDR3 protein: CASKPQGDQPQHF. As DNA, the CDR3 is TGTGCCAGCAAACCACAGGGAGATCAGCCCCAGCATTTT.

This clonotype was recorded many times. The chain carries TRBV10-3 and TRBJ2-1, with TRBD1 as a possible D gene (5 bases). CDR3 size: 14 residues. CDR1 is ENHRY, CDR2 SYGVKD, per germline. V was trimmed by 0 bases and J by 10 bases, leaving 13 bases between them. DNA for the CDR3: TGTGCCATCAGTGAGTCGGTAGGGGTACGAGAGCAGTTCTTC. It codes for CAISESVGVREQFF.

This clonotype was picked up a small number of times. This chain uses TRBV7-2 with TRBJ2-7, with D hard to call. V gave up 5 bases and J gave up 5 bases, with 7 bases separating them. The CDR3 runs to 11 residues. The germline V gene encodes CDR1 SGHTA and CDR2 FQGNSA. For the CDR3, the DNA is TGTGCCAGCAGCCCCATCCACGAGCAGTACTTC. As protein: CASSPIHEQYF.

This clonotype was recorded a few times. The genes are TRBV3-1 and TRBJ2-2; D is ambiguous. The CDR3 contains 14 residues. Germline CDR1 and CDR2: LGHDT and YNNKEL (reference sequence). Trimming cost V 1 base and J 5 bases, with 8 bases left between them. CDR3 nucleotides: TGTGCCAGCAGCCAAGGAGGTGTGACCGGGGAGCTGTTTTTT. Translation: CASSQGGVTGELFF.

DNA of the CDR3: TGCGCCAGCAGCTTGGTTAGCGGGCCCTCCTACGAGCAGTACTTC. Amino acid sequence: CASSLVSGPSYEQYF. V gene TRBV5-1 combines with J gene TRBJ2-7, with 7 bases fitting TRBD2. Germline CDR1 SGHRS, CDR2 YFSETQ. The length of the CDR3 is 15 residues. V lost 0 bases, J lost 0 bases, and 3 bases stayed unmatched.

This clonotype was observed at least ten times. The chain uses TRBV27 and TRBJ2-6, with D perhaps matching TRBD2 (5 bases). CDR1 is MNHEY, CDR2 SMNVEV, per germline (reference sequence). CDR3 length: 18 residues. Trimming pared 2 bases from V and 0 bases from J, leaving 14 bases between. CDR3 residues: CASSLAGGLGSGANVLTF. Here the CDR3 DNA reads TGTGCCAGCAGTTTAGCGGGCGGATTGGGCTCTGGGGCCAACGTCCTGACTTTC.

This clonotype was picked up many times. The V call is TRBV4-3, the J call TRBJ1-2; D is possibly TRBD1 (5 bases). CDR1 is LGHNA and CDR2 is YSLEER in the germline V gene. The V and J ends lost 0 bases and 2 bases respectively, with 7 bases between them. This CDR3 is built from 14 residues. The CDR3 region has the DNA TGCGCCAGCAGCCAAGATTCAGGGAACTATGGCTACACCTTC. Encoded protein: CASSQDSGNYGYTF.

The rearrangement joins TRBV7-2 to TRBJ2-2; D is unclear. V lost 7 bases to trimming and J lost 2 bases, with 14 bases between them. The CDR3 extends over 15 amino acids. CDR1 and CDR2 (germline): SGHTA, FQGNSA. The CDR3 spells CASTHRALNTGELFF. CDR3 DNA sequence: TGTGCCAGCACCCACAGAGCTTTAAACACCGGGGAGCTGTTTTTT.

The rearrangement links TRBV19 to TRBJ2-5; D may be TRBD2 (5 bases). The V gene lost 7 bases and the J gene lost 2 bases, with 17 bases spanning the gap. CDR1 is LNHDA and CDR2 is SQIVND in the germline V gene (reference sequence). This CDR3 comprises 15 residues. The DNA for the CDR3 is TGTGCCAGTACCGGTGGTAGGGAGATACAAGAGACCCAGTACTTC. Its protein is CASTGGREIQETQYF.

Many counts were recorded for this clonotype. V and J are TRBV20-1 and TRBJ1-5, with 9 nucleotides matching TRBD1. J lost 1 base, V lost 4 bases, and 5 bases had no gene match. The CDR3 has 15 amino acids. CDR1 is DFQATT and CDR2 is SNEGSKA in the germline V gene (reference sequence). The CDR3 nucleotides are TGCAGTGCTAACTTACAGGGGGCAAGCAATCAGCCCCAGCATTTT. It encodes CSANLQGASNQPQHF.

This clonotype was seen only a few times. This sequence joins TRBV6-1 and TRBJ2-3; 8 bases are shared with TRBD1. The CDR3 consists of 17 residues. Losses at the gene ends were 3 bases for V and 4 bases for J; bases not matched to a gene: 12. CDR1 and CDR2 from the germline V gene are MNHNS and SASEGT. CDR3 nucleotides: TGTGCCAGCAGTGAGTCATCAGGGGGCTTTAGGGCAGATACGCAGTATTTT. Translation: CASSESSGGFRADTQYF.

The sample holds a few counts of this clonotype. The chain links TRBV9 to TRBJ2-7, with unresolved D. This CDR3 spans 14 amino acids. V was cut by 3 bases and J by 1 base, with 11 bases left in between. The germline gives CDR1 SGDLS, CDR2 YYNGEE. Here the CDR3 DNA reads TGTGCCAGCAGCGCGGCGGCTACTTCCTACGAGCAGTACTTC. It codes for CASSAAATSYEQYF.

The CDR3 protein is CASSSGTYTYEQYF. In DNA form, the CDR3 reads TGTGCCAGCAGCTCCGGGACTTATACCTACGAGCAGTACTTC. The V and J genes are TRBV11-2 and TRBJ2-7, with D possibly matching TRBD2 (6 bases). The CDR3 is made up of 14 amino acids. V lost 4 bases and J lost 2, with 12 bases in between. Germline values: CDR1 SGHAT, CDR2 FQNNGV.

This clonotype came up many times. This chain uses TRBV6-2 or TRBV6-3 with TRBJ2-5; D is unclear. The ends were cut back, 6 bases at V and 4 bases at J, with 12 bases in the middle. The CDR3 loop spans 13 amino acids. Germline V gene sequence: CDR1 MNHEY, CDR2 SVGEGT. The DNA for the CDR3 is TGTGCCAGCAGCATCGGTCGACGAGAGACCCAGTACTTC. It encodes CASSIGRRETQYF.

A note on this clonotype: One base away lies a much larger clone, so this may be a sequencing read error. Because the CDR3 is missing its conserved closing phenylalanine or tryptophan, this is likely a read error. The chain carries TRBV20-1 and TRBJ2-3, with TRBD2 as a possible D gene (5 bases). The V end lost 2 bases, the J end lost 0 bases, and 9 bases lay between the germline ends. The length of the CDR3 is 14 residues. Germline-derived CDR1 and CDR2 are DFQATT and SNEGSKA (reference sequence). Written as DNA, the CDR3 is TGCAGTGCTAGACCCCCGGGGAGCACAGATACGCAGTATATT. Its protein is CSARPPGSTDTQYI.

V usage is TRBV12-3 or TRBV12-4 and J usage is TRBJ2-7; D gene ambiguous. The V end lost 7 bases, the J end lost 1 base, and 5 bases lay between the germline ends. The CDR3 spans 11 residues. CDR3 nucleotide sequence: TGTGCCAGCACCCGGTCCTACGAGCAGTACTTC. Its protein product is CASTRSYEQYF.

The chain recombines TRBV29-1 with TRBJ2-1; D possibly corresponds to TRBD2 (6 bases). The V and J ends lost 6 bases and 6 bases respectively, with 15 bases between them. Germline CDR1 is SQVTM and CDR2 is ANQGSEA. The CDR3 spans 13 residues. The CDR3: CSVSGGGINEQFF. The CDR3 nucleotides read TGCAGCGTGTCAGGAGGAGGGATCAATGAGCAGTTCTTC.